The sequence of this TCR beta chain was determined in a study of blood T cell repertoires in COVID-19. This clone came up once. TCRdb's copy holds only in-frame clones and misses some; the assay was immunoSEQ multiplex PCR. The sample includes 150,000 to 200,000 clones, approximately 80% of them seen just once. This CDR3 has 15 amino acids. Unmatched junction bases numbered 5, after V lost 5 bases and J lost 2 bases. The germline CDR1 and CDR2 sequences are SNHLY and FYNNEI. The receptor's source is a man between 60 and 75 years old with acute or convalescent COVID-19. The rearrangement joins TRBV2 to TRBJ1-5; 8 bases are a match to TRBD1. The source material was peripheral blood. Here the CDR3 reads CASSLGQERNQPQHF. Written as DNA, the CDR3 is TGTGCCAGCAGTTTGGGACAGGAGCGCAATCAGCCCCAGCATTTT.